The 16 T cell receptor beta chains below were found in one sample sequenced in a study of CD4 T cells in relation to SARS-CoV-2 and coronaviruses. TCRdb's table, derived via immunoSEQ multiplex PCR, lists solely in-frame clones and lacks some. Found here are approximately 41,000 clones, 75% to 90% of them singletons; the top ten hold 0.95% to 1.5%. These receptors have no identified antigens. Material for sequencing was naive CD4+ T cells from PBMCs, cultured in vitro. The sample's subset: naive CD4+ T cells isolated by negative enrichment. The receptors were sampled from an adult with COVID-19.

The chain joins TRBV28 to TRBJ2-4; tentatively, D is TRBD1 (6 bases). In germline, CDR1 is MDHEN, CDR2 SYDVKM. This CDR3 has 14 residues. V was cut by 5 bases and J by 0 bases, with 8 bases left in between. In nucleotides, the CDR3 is TGTGCCAGCAGTACGGGACAAGCCAAAAACATTCAGTACTTC. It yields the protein CASSTGQAKNIQYF.

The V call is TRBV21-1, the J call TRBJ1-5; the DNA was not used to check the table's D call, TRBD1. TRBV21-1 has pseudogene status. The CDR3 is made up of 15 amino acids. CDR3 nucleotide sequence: TGTGCCAGCCTGGGACAGCCTTATAGCAATCAGCCCCAGCATTTT. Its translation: CASLGQPYSNQPQHF.

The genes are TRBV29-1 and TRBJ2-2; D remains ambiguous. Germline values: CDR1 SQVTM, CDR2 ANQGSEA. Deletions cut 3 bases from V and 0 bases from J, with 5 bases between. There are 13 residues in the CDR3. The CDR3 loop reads CSVDRSNTGELFF. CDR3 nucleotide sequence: TGCAGCGTTGACAGATCGAACACCGGGGAGCTGTTTTTT.

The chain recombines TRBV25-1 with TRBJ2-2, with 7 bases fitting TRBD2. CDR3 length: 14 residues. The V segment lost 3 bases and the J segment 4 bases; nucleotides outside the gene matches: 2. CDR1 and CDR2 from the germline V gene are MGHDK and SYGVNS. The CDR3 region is CASSDAGVTGELFF. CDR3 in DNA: TGTGCCAGCAGTGACGCGGGAGTCACCGGGGAGCTGTTTTTT.

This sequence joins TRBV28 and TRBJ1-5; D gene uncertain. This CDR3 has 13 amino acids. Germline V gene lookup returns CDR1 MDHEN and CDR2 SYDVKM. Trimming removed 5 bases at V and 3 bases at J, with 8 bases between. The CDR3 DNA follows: TGTGCCAGCAGTCCTCCTAACAATCAGCCCCAGCATTTT. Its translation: CASSPPNNQPQHF.

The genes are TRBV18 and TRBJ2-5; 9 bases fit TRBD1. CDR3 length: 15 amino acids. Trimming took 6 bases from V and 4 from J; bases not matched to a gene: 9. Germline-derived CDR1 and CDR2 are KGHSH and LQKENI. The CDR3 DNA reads TGTGCCAGCTCTTCCGGACAGGGGAGGGGAGAGACCCAGTACTTC. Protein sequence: CASSSGQGRGETQYF.

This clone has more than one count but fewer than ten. Here the CDR3 DNA reads TGTGCCAGCAGGAGGGTTGTAAATCAGCCCCAGCATTTT. The encoded protein is CASRRVVNQPQHF. This chain connects TRBV2 to TRBJ1-5; D is unclear. The V gene's germline CDR1 is SNHLY and CDR2 FYNNEI. With 6 bases removed from V and 4 bases from J, the gap between germline ends came to 10 bases. The CDR3 spans 13 residues.

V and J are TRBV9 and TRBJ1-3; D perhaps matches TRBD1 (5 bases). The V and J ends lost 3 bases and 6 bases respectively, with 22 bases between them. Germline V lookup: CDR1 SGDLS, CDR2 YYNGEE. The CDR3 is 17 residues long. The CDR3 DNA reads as TGTGCCAGCAGCGGCGATCCACGGGGACCGACAGAAAACACCATATATTTT. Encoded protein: CASSGDPRGPTENTIYF.

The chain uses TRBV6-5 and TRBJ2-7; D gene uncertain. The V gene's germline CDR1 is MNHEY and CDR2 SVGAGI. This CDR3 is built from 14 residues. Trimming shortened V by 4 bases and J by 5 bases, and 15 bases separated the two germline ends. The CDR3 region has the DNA TGTGCCAGCAGTTCATTGACTCGCAAGGACGAGCAGTACTTC. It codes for CASSSLTRKDEQYF.

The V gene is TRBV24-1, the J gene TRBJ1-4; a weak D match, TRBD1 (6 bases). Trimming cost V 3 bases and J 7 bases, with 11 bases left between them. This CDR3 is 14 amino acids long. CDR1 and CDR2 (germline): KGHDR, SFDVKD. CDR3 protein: CATSDTGQLEKLFF. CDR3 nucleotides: TGTGCCACCAGTGATACCGGACAGCTTGAAAAACTGTTTTTT.

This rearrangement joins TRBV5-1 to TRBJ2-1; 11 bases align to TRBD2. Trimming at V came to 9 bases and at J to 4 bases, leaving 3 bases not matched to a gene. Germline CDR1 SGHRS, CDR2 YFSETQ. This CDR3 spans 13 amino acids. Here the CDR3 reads CATRLAGYNEQFF. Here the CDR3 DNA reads TGCGCCACCAGACTAGCGGGGTACAATGAGCAGTTCTTC.

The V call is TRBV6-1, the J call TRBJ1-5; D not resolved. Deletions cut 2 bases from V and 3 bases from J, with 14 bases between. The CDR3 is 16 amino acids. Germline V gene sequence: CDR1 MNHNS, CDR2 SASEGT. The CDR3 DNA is TGTGCCAGCAGTGAATCAGTCGGTACGAACAATCAGCCCCAGCATTTT. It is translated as CASSESVGTNNQPQHF.

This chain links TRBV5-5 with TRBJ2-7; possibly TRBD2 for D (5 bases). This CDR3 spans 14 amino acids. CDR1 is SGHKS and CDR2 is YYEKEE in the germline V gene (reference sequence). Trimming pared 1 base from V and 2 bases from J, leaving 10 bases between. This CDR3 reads CASSLWTGTYEQYF. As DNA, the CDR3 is TGTGCCAGCAGCTTGTGGACCGGGACCTACGAGCAGTACTTC. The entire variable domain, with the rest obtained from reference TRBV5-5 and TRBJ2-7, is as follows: DAGVTQSPTHLIKTRGQQVTLRCSPISGHKSVSWYQQVLGQGPQFIFQYYEKEERGRGNFPDRFSARQFPNYSSELNVNALLLGDSALYLCASSLWTGTYEQYFGPGTRLTVT.

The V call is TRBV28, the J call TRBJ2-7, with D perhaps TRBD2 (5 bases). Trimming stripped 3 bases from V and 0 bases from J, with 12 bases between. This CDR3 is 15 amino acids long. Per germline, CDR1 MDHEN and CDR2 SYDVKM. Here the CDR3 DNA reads TGTGCCAGCAGTTTCAGGACTCGGGGCTCCTACGAGCAGTACTTC. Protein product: CASSFRTRGSYEQYF.

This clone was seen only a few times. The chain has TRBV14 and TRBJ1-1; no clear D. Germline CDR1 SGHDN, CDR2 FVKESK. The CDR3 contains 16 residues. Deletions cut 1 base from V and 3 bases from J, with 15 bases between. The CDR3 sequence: CASSQVRADAYTEAFF. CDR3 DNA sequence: TGTGCCAGCAGCCAAGTGAGGGCTGACGCGTACACTGAAGCTTTCTTT.

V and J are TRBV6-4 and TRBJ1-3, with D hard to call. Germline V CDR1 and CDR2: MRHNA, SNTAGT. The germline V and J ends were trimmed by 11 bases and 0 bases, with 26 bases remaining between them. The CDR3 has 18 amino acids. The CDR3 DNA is TGTGCCGCAGTAACTGGCCATGTACACACCAGCTCTGGAAACACCATATATTTT. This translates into CAAVTGHVHTSSGNTIYF.